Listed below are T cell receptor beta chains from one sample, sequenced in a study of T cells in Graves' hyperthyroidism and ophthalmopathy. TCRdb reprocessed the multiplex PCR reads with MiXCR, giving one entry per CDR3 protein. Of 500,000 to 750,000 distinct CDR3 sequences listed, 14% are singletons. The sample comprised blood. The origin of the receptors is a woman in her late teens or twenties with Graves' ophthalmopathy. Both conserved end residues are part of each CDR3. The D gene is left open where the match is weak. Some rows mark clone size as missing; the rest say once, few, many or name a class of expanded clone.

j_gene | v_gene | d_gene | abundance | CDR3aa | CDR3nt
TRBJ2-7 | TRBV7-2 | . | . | CASSFQDSVYEQYF | TGTGCCAGCAGCTTTCAGGACAGCGTCTACGAGCAGTACTTC
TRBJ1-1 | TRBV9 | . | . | CAGRPVGGTEAFF | TGTGCCGGCAGGCCGGTGGGTGGCACTGAAGCTTTCTTT
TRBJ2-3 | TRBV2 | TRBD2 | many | CASSDGTSGGDTQYF | TGTGCCAGCAGTGACGGGACTAGCGGGGGTGATACGCAGTATTTT
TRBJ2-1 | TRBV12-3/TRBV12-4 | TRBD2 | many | CASSTSGRDNEQFF | TGTGCCAGCAGCACTAGCGGGAGAGACAATGAGCAGTTCTTC
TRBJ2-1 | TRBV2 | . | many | CASSDPLRGLDLFNEQFF | TGTGCCAGCAGTGATCCCCTTCGGGGACTGGACTTATTCAATGAGCAGTTCTTC
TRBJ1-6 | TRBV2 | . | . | CASNPRGSGSPLHF | TGTGCCAGCAACCCACGAGGCTCCGGATCACCCCTCCACTTT
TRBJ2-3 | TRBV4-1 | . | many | CASSPIGSGTDTQYF | TGCGCCAGCAGTCCGATCGGGAGTGGCACAGATACGCAGTATTTT
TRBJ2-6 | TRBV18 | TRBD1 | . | CASSPSMGQGAPGANVLTF | TGTGCCAGCTCACCATCGATGGGACAGGGGGCCCCTGGGGCCAACGTCCTGACTTTC
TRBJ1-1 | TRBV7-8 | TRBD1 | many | CASSPRTGAISVTEAFF | TGTGCCAGCAGCCCCCGGACAGGGGCCATCTCGGTAACTGAAGCTTTCTTT
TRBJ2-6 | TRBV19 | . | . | CASTPFGSGANVLTF | TGTGCCAGTACCCCCTTTGGCTCTGGGGCCAACGTCCTGACTTTC
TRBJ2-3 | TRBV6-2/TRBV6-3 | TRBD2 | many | CASSSITAGGTDTQYF | TGTGCCAGCAGTTCCATCACAGCGGGAGGAACAGATACGCAGTATTTT
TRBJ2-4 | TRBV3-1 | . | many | CASSQDVGALAKNIQYF | TGTGCCAGCAGCCAAGATGTAGGTGCCTTAGCCAAAAACATTCAGTACTTC
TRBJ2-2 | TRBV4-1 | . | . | CASSSWPLPSTGELFF | TGCGCCAGCAGCTCCTGGCCGCTCCCGAGCACCGGGGAGCTGTTTTTT
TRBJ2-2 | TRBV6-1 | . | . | CASSYRGFAGELFF | TGTGCCAGCAGTTATAGGGGGTTCGCCGGGGAGCTGTTTTTT